One and the same sample provided the 14 T cell receptor beta chains below, sequenced in a study of blood T cells in healthy people across ages. Using a J-beta primer mix together with a sample-barcoded 5' primer, a second PCR was run for about 7 to 12 cycles. TCRdb itself ran the 5' RACE reads through MiXCR, one entry per CDR3 protein. The sample consists of roughly 1.4 million distinct CDR3 sequences, roughly 59% of them appearing once. Sample: blood. Receptors originate from a young man in good health.

This clonotype came up many times. The DNA of the CDR3 is TGTGCCAGCAGTTTGCAGCGGGAGGGGAGTGAGCAGTTCTTC. As protein: CASSLQREGSEQFF. V is TRBV12-3 or TRBV12-4 and J is TRBJ2-1; 10 bases align to TRBD2. This CDR3 has 14 residues. Germline trimming cut 3 bases from V and 9 bases from J; bases unmatched to any gene: 5.

The chain joins TRBV5-1 to TRBJ2-2; D is possibly TRBD1 (5 bases). The CDR3 length is 16 residues. V lost 0 bases and J 1 base, leaving 10 bases between the germline ends. CDR1 SGHRS and CDR2 YFSETQ come from the germline V gene. The CDR3 region has the DNA TGCGCCAGCAGCTTGGGCTGGACACAGAACACCGGGGAGCTGTTTTTT. This sequence encodes CASSLGWTQNTGELFF.

This clonotype showed up just once. This chain joins TRBV6-1 and TRBJ2-1; perhaps D is TRBD1 or TRBD2 (5 bases each). Trimming took off 8 bases at V and 1 base at J, with 12 bases between the two ends. The V gene's germline CDR1 is MNHNS and CDR2 SASEGT. CDR3 size: 14 residues. CDR3 nucleotide sequence: TGTGCCAGCCGGCCAGGGACGTCCTACAATGAGCAGTTCTTC. Translating gives CASRPGTSYNEQFF.

This chain connects TRBV20-1 to TRBJ2-7; tentative D call: TRBD1 (5 bases). Looked up from germline, CDR1 is DFQATT and CDR2 is SNEGSKA (reference sequence). Trimming took off 0 bases at V and 6 bases at J, with 18 bases between the two ends. The CDR3 covers 15 residues. CDR3 coding DNA: TGCAGTGCTAGAGATCAATCGGCAGGGTGGGTCGAGCAGTACTTC. Translating gives CSARDQSAGWVEQYF.

The CDR3 DNA follows: TGTGCCAGCAGTCGAAACCACTACGAGCAGTACTTC. It specifies CASSRNHYEQYF. The gene calls are TRBV28 and TRBJ2-7, with D hard to call. The germline CDR1 and CDR2 sequences are MDHEN and SYDVKM. The CDR3 loop spans 12 amino acids. The V and J ends lost 5 bases and 3 bases respectively, with 8 bases between them.

The rearrangement links TRBV4-3 to TRBJ2-2; TRBD1 aligns across 10 bases. V was pared by 3 bases and J by 3 bases, with 4 bases of the junction left unmatched. From germline, CDR1 is LGHNA and CDR2 YSLEER. This CDR3 region has 16 residues. This CDR3 is CASSQAGQGDTGELFF. The CDR3 bases are TGCGCCAGCAGCCAGGCTGGACAGGGGGACACCGGGGAGCTGTTTTTT.

The V call is TRBV5-4, the J call TRBJ2-2; TRBD1 is a possible D gene (6 bases). The CDR3 extends over 16 amino acids. Germline CDR1 SGHNT, CDR2 YYREEE (reference sequence). The V and J ends lost 3 bases and 8 bases respectively, with 20 bases between them. CDR3 in DNA: TGTGCCAGCAGCTCCCGAGGTACAGGGCTGTCTGGGGAGCTGTTTTTT. It specifies CASSSRGTGLSGELFF.

Regarding this clonotype: At one end, the junction sequence differs from germline, possibly due to a read error. J is TRBJ2-5 and V is TRBV7-7; TRBD2 matches 10 bases. This CDR3 contains 14 residues. From germline, CDR1 is SSHAT and CDR2 FNYEAQ (reference sequence). As DNA, the CDR3 is TGTGCTAGCAGCGTACGAGCGGGGGGGGAGACCCAGTACTTC. It is translated as CASSVRAGGETQYF.

This sequence joins TRBV12-3 or TRBV12-4 and TRBJ1-2; D perhaps matches TRBD1 (5 bases). The ends were cut back, 4 bases at V and 4 bases at J, with 16 bases in the middle. This CDR3 comprises 15 residues. CDR3 nucleotides: TGTGCCAGCAGTTCCCCCGGGGCAAGGGGCTATGGCTACACCTTC. Protein product: CASSSPGARGYGYTF.

The V call is TRBV11-2, the J call TRBJ2-1; D is unresolved. Trimming took 5 bases from V and 8 from J, leaving 10 bases between them. The CDR3 extends over 12 amino acids. Germline-derived CDR1 and CDR2 are SGHAT and FQNNGV. This CDR3 reads CASSRYMYEQFF. DNA for the CDR3: TGTGCCAGCAGCCGGTACATGTATGAGCAGTTCTTC. Together with reference TRBV11-2 and TRBJ2-1, the CDR3 gives the full variable domain: EAGVAQSPRYKIIEKRQSVAFWCNPISGHATLYWYQQILGQGPKLLIQFQNNGVVDDSQLPKDRFSAERLKGVDSTLKIQPAKLEDSAVYLCASSRYMYEQFFGPGTRLTVL.

V usage is TRBV27 and J usage is TRBJ2-3; TRBD2 matches 9 bases. J lost 7 bases, V lost 5 bases, and 13 bases had no gene match. This CDR3 has 16 residues. Germline V gene sequence: CDR1 MNHEY, CDR2 SMNVEV (reference sequence). The CDR3 region has the DNA TGTGCCAGCAGTCTTTCGGGACTAGCAGGGGAAAATACGCAGTATTTT. Its translation: CASSLSGLAGENTQYF.

This clonotype was seen a handful of times. The rearrangement joins TRBV6-6 to TRBJ1-2; D is uncertain. This CDR3 has 12 amino acids. V gave up 0 bases and J gave up 12 bases, with 11 bases separating them. Germline loops: CDR1 MNHNY, CDR2 SVGAGI (reference sequence). The CDR3 sequence: CASSYSRSNDTF. The CDR3, as DNA: TGTGCCAGCAGTTACTCTCGATCTAACGACACCTTC.

This rearrangement joins TRBV7-2 to TRBJ2-7; D gene unclear. The CDR3 length is 12 residues. V shed 5 bases and J shed 4 bases, with 9 bases lying between them. Germline CDR1 SGHTA, CDR2 FQGNSA. The CDR3 region has the DNA TGTGCCAGCAGCAACCCGACATACGAGCAGTACTTC. Translating gives CASSNPTYEQYF.

This clonotype showed up just a few times. The chain combines TRBV7-9 with TRBJ1-1, with D maybe TRBD1 (5 bases). V was pared by 5 bases and J by 11 bases, with 15 bases between. CDR1 SEHNR and CDR2 FQNEAQ come from the germline V gene (reference sequence). The CDR3 extends over 12 amino acids. As DNA, the CDR3 is TGTGCCAGCAGCGATGATGCCTGGGGGGCTTTCTTT. This gives the protein CASSDDAWGAFF.